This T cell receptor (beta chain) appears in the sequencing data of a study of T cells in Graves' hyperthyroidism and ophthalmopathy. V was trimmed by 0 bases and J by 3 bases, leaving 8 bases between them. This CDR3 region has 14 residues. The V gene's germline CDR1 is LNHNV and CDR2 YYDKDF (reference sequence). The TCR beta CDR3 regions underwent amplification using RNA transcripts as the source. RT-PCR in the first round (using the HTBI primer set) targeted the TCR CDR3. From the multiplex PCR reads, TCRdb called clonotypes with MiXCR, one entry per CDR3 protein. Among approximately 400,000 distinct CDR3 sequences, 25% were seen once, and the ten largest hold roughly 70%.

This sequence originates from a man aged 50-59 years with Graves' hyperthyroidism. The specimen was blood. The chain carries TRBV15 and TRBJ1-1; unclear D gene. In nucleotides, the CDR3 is TGTGCCACCAGCAGAGATTTGAGGGACACTGAAGCTTTCTTT. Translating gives CATSRDLRDTEAFF. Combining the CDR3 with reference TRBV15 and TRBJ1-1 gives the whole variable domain DAMVIQNPRYQVTQFGKPVTLSCSQTLNHNVMYWYQQKSSQAPKLLFHYYDKDFNNEADTPDNFQSRRPNTSFCFLDIRSPGLGDTAMYLCATSRDLRDTEAFFGQGTRLTVV.